Listed here are 27 T cell receptor beta chains from one sample, sequenced in a study of lymphopenia after photon versus proton radiotherapy. Using immunoSEQ multiplex PCR, the repertoire was profiled, and TCRdb retains in-frame clones only, with some absent. The sample records about 70,000 clones, 87% being singletons. The sequences come from peripheral blood, collected from a patient treated with proton-based radiotherapy. The origin of the receptors is a man older than 75 with esophageal cancer.

The chain couples TRBV4-2 to TRBJ1-2, with 9 bases that match TRBD1. This CDR3 has 17 amino acids. The J segment lost 4 bases and the V segment lost 3 bases, leaving 12 bases of the junction unmatched. Germline lookup yields CDR1 LGHNA and CDR2 YNFKEQ. CDR3 in amino acids: CASSHDGTGRDRYGYTF. The CDR3, as DNA: TGTGCCAGCAGCCATGATGGGACAGGGAGGGATCGCTATGGCTACACCTTC.

This chain links TRBV5-6 with TRBJ1-4; D gene unclear. This CDR3 has 15 residues. Germline V gives CDR1 SGHDT, CDR2 YYEEEE. Trimming shortened V by 4 bases and J by 6 bases, and 16 bases separated the two germline ends. This chain's CDR3 is CASSPLGDRDEKLFF. The CDR3 nucleotides read TGTGCCAGCAGCCCCCTCGGGGATCGGGATGAAAAACTGTTTTTT.

V is TRBV7-3 and J is TRBJ2-2; 7 nucleotides line up with TRBD1. Germline loops: CDR1 SGHTA, CDR2 FQGTGA. The CDR3 has 15 residues. The trim removed 3 bases at V and 8 bases at J, leaving 9 bases unmatched. The CDR3 DNA reads as TGTGCCAGCAGCTTGGGGACAGTCGAGTCGGGGGAGCTGTTTTTT. It specifies CASSLGTVESGELFF.

The V and J genes are TRBV19 and TRBJ1-3, with D hard to call. Trimming removed 4 bases at V and 1 base at J, with 14 bases between. Per germline, CDR1 LNHDA and CDR2 SQIVND (reference sequence). The length of the CDR3 is 16 residues. The CDR3 DNA sequence: TGTGCCAGTAGTACAGGTCCCGGGAGATCTGGAAACACCATATATTTT. Its translation: CASSTGPGRSGNTIYF.

The chain carries TRBV30 and TRBJ2-5; no firm D call. CDR3 length equals 12 residues. Germline CDR1 is GTSNPN and CDR2 is SVGIG (reference sequence). Trimming stripped 7 bases from V and 1 base from J, with 10 bases between. In DNA, the CDR3 is TGTGCCTCTAGTGACTTCCAAGAGACCCAGTACTTC. Encoded protein: CASSDFQETQYF. Together with reference TRBV30 and TRBJ2-5, the CDR3 gives the full variable domain: SQTIHQWPATLVQPVGSPLSLECTVEGTSNPNLYWYRQAAGRGLQLLFYSVGIGQISSEVPQNLSASRPQDRQFILSSKKLLLSDSGFYLCASSDFQETQYFGPGTRLLVL.

V is TRBV13 and J is TRBJ2-1, with a weak D call TRBD1 (5 bases). The CDR3 has 16 residues. With 3 bases removed from V and 1 base from J, the gap between germline ends came to 13 bases. Germline V gene sequence: CDR1 PRHDT, CDR2 FYEKMQ (reference sequence). The chain's CDR3 is CASSFYFRGSYNEQFF. The CDR3 DNA reads TGTGCCAGCAGCTTTTATTTTAGGGGATCCTACAATGAGCAGTTCTTC.

The chain links TRBV30 to TRBJ1-2; D gene unclear. In germline, CDR1 is GTSNPN, CDR2 SVGIG (reference sequence). The CDR3 runs to 13 residues. V dropped 5 bases and J dropped 4 bases, with 14 bases sitting between them. The CDR3 spells CAWRHRAAYGYTF. The CDR3 nucleotides are TGTGCCTGGCGACACCGGGCTGCCTATGGCTACACCTTC.

The rearrangement uses TRBV25-1 and TRBJ2-5; 7 nucleotides line up with TRBD2. Looked up from germline, CDR1 is MGHDK and CDR2 is SYGVNS. There are 15 residues in the CDR3. The V and J ends lost 3 bases and 4 bases, in that order; junction bases with no gene match: 8. The CDR3 nucleotides read TGTGCCAGCAGTGATTGGACTAGAAAGAGAGAGACCCAGTACTTC. Translated: CASSDWTRKRETQYF.

The J gene is TRBJ1-6, the V gene TRBV5-6; no clear D gene. Germline V CDR1 and CDR2: SGHDT, YYEEEE. The V end was cut by 4 bases, the J end by 7 bases, with 12 bases between. This CDR3 is 14 amino acids long. This chain's CDR3 is CASSLRRINSPLHF. The CDR3 DNA follows: TGTGCCAGCAGCCTGAGAAGAATAAATTCACCCCTCCACTTT.

Only one count was recorded for this clone. V and J are TRBV25-1 and TRBJ1-2; D gene ambiguous. Per the germline V gene, CDR1 is MGHDK and CDR2 is SYGVNS. Trimming removed 4 bases at V and 6 bases at J, with 21 bases between. This CDR3 region has 16 residues. The CDR3 reads CASSALGRGPMDGYTF. The DNA for the CDR3 is TGTGCCAGCAGTGCCCTCGGGAGAGGGCCAATGGATGGCTACACCTTC.

V gene TRBV7-2 combines with J gene TRBJ2-2; 9 bases match TRBD1. Germline CDR1 reads SGHTA; CDR2 reads FQGNSA. The CDR3 totals 15 residues. The V segment lost 3 bases and the J segment 4 bases; nucleotides outside the gene matches: 3. The DNA for the CDR3 is TGTGCCAGCAGCTTCTGGACAGGGGTCACCGGGGAGCTGTTTTTT. Amino acids: CASSFWTGVTGELFF.

J is TRBJ1-1 and V is TRBV7-9; D gene ambiguous. Germline assignment: CDR1 SEHNR and CDR2 FQNEAQ (reference sequence). V was trimmed by 1 base and J by 8 bases, leaving 8 bases between them. CDR3 length equals 12 residues. CDR3 nucleotides: TGTGCCAGCAGCTTAGAGTTCAGGGAAGCTTTCTTT. Amino acid sequence: CASSLEFREAFF.

V and J are TRBV7-6 and TRBJ2-2; no firm D call. The CDR3 spans 12 residues. V lost 2 bases and J lost 7, with 5 bases in between. CDR1 and CDR2 from the germline V gene are SGHVS and FNYEAQ. CDR3 in amino acids: CASSLTDGELFF. The DNA for the CDR3 is TGTGCCAGCAGCTTAACGGACGGGGAGCTGTTTTTT.

The chain joins TRBV2 to TRBJ2-1; D ambiguous. V was shortened by 6 bases and J by 8 bases, with 11 bases between the two germline ends. This CDR3 is 12 amino acids long. Germline V lookup: CDR1 SNHLY, CDR2 FYNNEI. Written as DNA, the CDR3 is TGTGCCAGCAGCCAGACAAGTCATGAGCAGTTCTTC. Its protein is CASSQTSHEQFF.

This sequence joins TRBV29-1 and TRBJ1-4; unclear D gene. Trimming shortened V by 4 bases and J by 5 bases, and 11 bases separated the two germline ends. The CDR3 extends over 13 amino acids. Germline values: CDR1 SQVTM, CDR2 ANQGSEA. CDR3: CSVAMQGNEKLFF. CDR3 coding DNA: TGCAGCGTTGCAATGCAAGGCAATGAAAAACTGTTTTTT.

The rearrangement uses TRBV9 and TRBJ2-2; the match to TRBD2 covers 11 bases. CDR3 size: 20 residues. Germline lookup yields CDR1 SGDLS and CDR2 YYNGEE. The junction had 18 bases not matched to a gene; V was cut back by 3 bases and J by 5 bases. The CDR3 nucleotides read TGTGCCAGCAGCGCCCACCGGTCTCTAGCGGGAGGTTCCCGGACCGGGGAGCTGTTTTTT. It yields the protein CASSAHRSLAGGSRTGELFF.

The rearrangement uses TRBV2 and TRBJ1-2; possible D gene TRBD1, 6 bases. The CDR3 totals 14 residues. V was pared by 6 bases and J by 3 bases, with 14 bases between. Germline V CDR1 and CDR2: SNHLY, FYNNEI. This chain's CDR3 is CASRPGGGYYGYTF. The CDR3 DNA is TGTGCCAGCAGACCTGGGGGGGGCTACTATGGCTACACCTTC.

The rearrangement uses TRBV10-1 and TRBJ2-1; the D gene is possibly TRBD2 (6 bases). From germline, CDR1 is WNHNN and CDR2 SYGVQD (reference sequence). V was clipped by 11 bases and J by 3 bases, with 20 bases between them. The CDR3 loop spans 15 amino acids. CDR3 DNA sequence: TGCGCCCGACTTGTGCGGGGAGCGATCTACAATGAGCAGTTCTTC. Its protein is CARLVRGAIYNEQFF.

V and J are TRBV7-9 and TRBJ1-3; TRBD1 might be the D (6 bases). CDR3 length: 15 amino acids. Between the trimmed V and J ends, which lost 4 bases and 0 bases, there was a span of 10 bases. Germline V gene lookup returns CDR1 SEHNR and CDR2 FQNEAQ (reference sequence). The CDR3 coding sequence is TGTGCCAGCAGCTACAGGGCCCGCTCTGGAAACACCATATATTTT. This gives the protein CASSYRARSGNTIYF.

This clone was seen a handful of times. The genes are TRBV5-1 and TRBJ1-1; D ambiguous. Trimming removed 1 base at V and 0 bases at J, with 7 bases between. Germline lookup yields CDR1 SGHRS and CDR2 YFSETQ. CDR3 length: 14 amino acids. CDR3 sequence reads: CASSLFSVNTEAFF. Here the CDR3 DNA reads TGCGCCAGCAGCTTGTTTTCAGTGAACACTGAAGCTTTCTTT.

The chain's CDR3 is CASSLPYDRGQGKLFF. The CDR3, as DNA: TGTGCCAGCAGCTTGCCGTATGACAGGGGGCAAGGCAAACTGTTTTTT. The V call is TRBV5-5, the J call TRBJ1-4; 10 positions agree with TRBD1. J gave up 11 bases and V 1 base, and 11 bases lay outside the gene matches. CDR1 is SGHKS, CDR2 YYEKEE, per germline (reference sequence). The CDR3 contains 16 residues.

There are a few counts of this clone. V and J are TRBV2 and TRBJ2-3, with D perhaps TRBD1 (6 bases). Trimming pared 0 bases from V and 2 bases from J, leaving 15 bases between. Per the germline V gene, CDR1 is SNHLY and CDR2 is FYNNEI. This CDR3 has 17 residues. Here the CDR3 DNA reads TGTGCCAGCAGTGAAGCGTATGGGACAATAGACACAGATACGCAGTATTTT. This gives the protein CASSEAYGTIDTDTQYF.

The genes are TRBV5-8 and TRBJ2-1; a possible D gene is TRBD1 (5 bases). There are 14 residues in the CDR3. CDR1 and CDR2 (germline): SGHTS, YDEGEE. V lost 0 bases and J lost 6, with 10 bases in between. The CDR3 bases are TGTGCCAGCAGCTTGGGTTACAGGATCAATGAGCAGTTCTTC. It is translated as CASSLGYRINEQFF. The full variable domain, completed using reference TRBV5-8 and TRBJ2-1, is EAGVTQSPTHLIKTRGQQATLRCSPISGHTSVYWYQQALGLGLQFLLWYDEGEERNRGNFPPRFSGRQFPNYSSELNVNALELEDSALYLCASSLGYRINEQFFGPGTRLTVL.

This rearrangement joins TRBV19 to TRBJ1-4, with D maybe TRBD1 (5 bases). CDR1 LNHDA and CDR2 SQIVND come from the germline V gene (reference sequence). This CDR3 spans 15 amino acids. Trimming left V 7 bases short and J 4 bases short, with 16 bases between. This CDR3 is CASTDPGRGNEKLFF. The DNA for the CDR3 is TGTGCCAGTACCGATCCAGGGAGGGGTAATGAAAAACTGTTTTTT.

The CDR3 nucleotides are TGTGCCAGCAGCGACCCTCGGGGTGTGGGGTCCTACGAGCAGTACTTC. Its protein is CASSDPRGVGSYEQYF. J is TRBJ2-7 and V is TRBV6-4, with a weak D call TRBD2 (5 bases). Germline V gives CDR1 MRHNA, CDR2 SNTAGT. This CDR3 is built from 16 residues. Between the trimmed V and J ends, which lost 6 bases and 1 base, there was a span of 19 bases.

The chain has TRBV18 and TRBJ2-3; D remains ambiguous. Trimming left V 0 bases short and J 1 base short, with 11 bases between. The CDR3 totals 16 residues. The germline gives CDR1 KGHSH, CDR2 LQKENI. The CDR3 loop is CASSPPNARGTDTQYF. The CDR3 DNA reads TGTGCCAGCTCACCACCTAATGCTCGGGGCACAGATACGCAGTATTTT.

The chain combines TRBV19 with TRBJ2-7; 10 positions agree with TRBD1. The CDR3 spans 16 residues. After removal of 5 bases from V and 0 bases from J, the junction contained 7 bases not matched to a gene. The V gene's germline CDR1 is LNHDA and CDR2 SQIVND (reference sequence). CDR3 residues: CASSAHRDRGSYEQYF. CDR3 DNA: TGTGCCAGTAGTGCCCACCGGGACAGGGGCTCCTACGAGCAGTACTTC.